A single sample is the source of the 9 T cell receptor beta chains below, sequenced in a study of CD8+ T cells in alopecia areata. The authors extracted RNA and reverse transcribed it into cDNA as the sequencing template. The assay was immunoSEQ multiplex PCR, and TCRdb's table has in-frame clones only and misses some. This table holds 150,000 to 200,000 clones, 58% found once. Treatment denoted: oral pan-JAK inhibitor, 5-10 mg twice daily. The source was CD8+ T cells sorted from blood, collected at week 24, from a patient treated with tofacitinib. The receptor set was obtained from a human donor with alopecia areata.

Remarks on this clone: The same CDR3 can be traced to other DNA sequences in this sample. This sequence joins TRBV25-1 and TRBJ2-7; D uncertain. The CDR3 sequence is 11 residues long. Germline V gives CDR1 MGHDK, CDR2 SYGVNS. V lost 5 bases to trimming and J lost 5 bases, with 7 bases between them. The DNA for the CDR3 is TGTGCCAGCAGTCCGGCTAACGAGCAGTACTTC. Amino acid sequence: CASSPANEQYF.

The chain has TRBV7-9 and TRBJ2-7, with D uncertain. There are 10 residues in the CDR3. Germline lookup yields CDR1 SEHNR and CDR2 FQNEAQ (reference sequence). The V end was cut by 10 bases, the J end by 6 bases, with 10 bases between. CDR3: CATRNPEQYF. CDR3 sequence (DNA): TGTGCCACCAGAAACCCCGAGCAGTACTTC.

This clone has a handful of counts. This chain links TRBV27 with TRBJ2-7, with TRBD2 matching over 9 bases. Germline CDR1 reads MNHEY; CDR2 reads SMNVEV (reference sequence). Trimming removed 5 bases from V and 0 bases from J; junction bases left unmatched: 2. This CDR3 comprises 14 residues. CDR3 in DNA: TGTGCCAGCAGTCTAGCGGGAACCTCCTACGAGCAGTACTTC. Amino acid sequence: CASSLAGTSYEQYF.

This clone was found a few times. The V gene is TRBV29-1, the J gene TRBJ2-7, with 9 positions matching TRBD1. Unmatched junction bases numbered 8, after V lost 6 bases and J lost 5 bases. Per germline, CDR1 SQVTM and CDR2 ANQGSEA. The CDR3 sequence is 13 residues long. CDR3 amino acids: CSVLDRGPNEQYF. The CDR3 DNA sequence: TGCAGCGTCCTGGACAGGGGACCCAACGAGCAGTACTTC.

This chain joins TRBV5-6 and TRBJ2-3, with a weak D call TRBD1 (6 bases). This CDR3 has 12 residues. Germline loops: CDR1 SGHDT, CDR2 YYEEEE. V gave up 0 bases and J gave up 11 bases, with 10 bases separating them. Written as DNA, the CDR3 is TGTGCCAGCAGCTTGGGAGGGGGAGAGCAGTATTTT. Amino acids: CASSLGGGEQYF.

V and J are TRBV13 and TRBJ2-7; D gene unclear. The V gene lost 2 bases and the J gene lost 6 bases, with 8 bases spanning the gap. Germline loops: CDR1 PRHDT, CDR2 FYEKMQ (reference sequence). This CDR3 is built from 12 residues. The CDR3 spells CASSLLVGEQYF. The DNA for the CDR3 is TGTGCCAGCAGCTTATTGGTGGGCGAGCAGTACTTC.

The chain's CDR3 is CASSLPEGSGGYEQYF. The CDR3 DNA reads TGTGCCAGCAGCTTACCCGAGGGTAGCGGGGGATACGAGCAGTACTTC. The chain links TRBV7-9 to TRBJ2-7; 9 bases agree with TRBD2. The CDR3 sequence is 16 residues long. V gave up 2 bases and J gave up 4 bases; unmatched junction bases: 9. Germline V lookup: CDR1 SEHNR, CDR2 FQNEAQ (reference sequence).

Worth noting for this clone: One end of the junction is discordant with germline, which a read error may explain. The V call is TRBV30, the J call TRBJ1-2; no definite D call. The germline CDR1 and CDR2 sequences are GTSNPN and SVGIG (reference sequence). There are 11 residues in the CDR3. The CDR3 sequence: CAGKDVGYYAF. The CDR3 DNA reads as TGTGCCGGAAAGGACGTCGGATATTACGCCTTC.

The chain carries TRBV5-6 and TRBJ1-2, with D perhaps matching TRBD1 (5 bases). CDR1 SGHDT and CDR2 YYEEEE come from the germline V gene. The CDR3 totals 14 residues. With 0 bases removed from V and 6 bases from J, the gap between germline ends came to 12 bases. In DNA, the CDR3 is TGTGCCAGCAGCTTGGGTTCGGGGGTCCATGGCTACACCTTC. Protein: CASSLGSGVHGYTF. Combining the CDR3 with reference TRBV5-6 and TRBJ1-2 gives the whole variable domain DAGVTQSPTHLIKTRGQQVTLRCSPKSGHDTVSWYQQALGQGPQFIFQYYEEEERQRGNFPDRFSGHQFPNYSSELNVNALLLGDSALYLCASSLGSGVHGYTFGSGTRLTVV.